Below, 24 T cell receptor beta chains from the same sample are listed, as sequenced in a study of shared clonotypes between healthy human individuals. The method was immunoSEQ multiplex PCR; TCRdb's version includes in-frame clones alone and lacks a portion of them. The data hold about 960,000 clones, with 60% to 85% observed a single time. The sample consisted of memory CD4+ T cells sorted from blood. Subset: CD45RA-negative fraction. Receptor source: a man between 18 and 35 years old in good health.

The chain couples TRBV28 to TRBJ1-6, with D unresolved. Germline V gene data show CDR1 as MDHEN and CDR2 as SYDVKM. Between the trimmed V and J ends, which lost 3 bases and 6 bases, there was a span of 18 bases. The CDR3 is made up of 17 amino acids. CDR3: CASSFEYGWSSNSPLHF. The CDR3 DNA reads TGTGCCAGCAGTTTCGAATACGGATGGTCGAGTAATTCACCCCTCCACTTT. The variable domain in full, completed from reference TRBV28 and TRBJ1-6, reads DVKVTQSSRYLVKRTGEKVFLECVQDMDHENMFWYRQDPGLGLRLIYFSYDVKMKEKGDIPEGYSVSREKKERFSLILESASTNQTSMYLCASSFEYGWSSNSPLHFGNGTRLTVT.

This clone appeared once. The chain is built from TRBV30 and TRBJ2-1; 14 bases match TRBD2. V gave up 3 bases and J gave up 0 bases; unmatched junction bases: 4. The CDR3 sequence is 17 residues long. Germline-derived CDR1 and CDR2 are GTSNPN and SVGIG (reference sequence). The chain's CDR3 is CAWRAGTSGSSYNEQFF. Written as DNA, the CDR3 is TGTGCCTGGAGAGCGGGGACTAGCGGGAGCTCCTACAATGAGCAGTTCTTC.

The chain joins TRBV5-6 to TRBJ1-5; D is unclear. The CDR3 loop spans 13 amino acids. Trimming removed 4 bases at V and 11 bases at J, with 16 bases between. Germline lookup yields CDR1 SGHDT and CDR2 YYEEEE. The CDR3 spells CASSRPGSRAQHF. The DNA of the CDR3 is TGTGCCAGCAGCCGACCGGGGTCACGGGCCCAGCATTTT.

The genes are TRBV27 and TRBJ2-3; D ambiguous. The CDR3 extends over 13 amino acids. V lost 6 bases and J lost 0, with 7 bases in between. Germline values: CDR1 MNHEY, CDR2 SMNVEV (reference sequence). In DNA, the CDR3 is TGTGCCAGCAGAAAAAGTAGCACAGATACGCAGTATTTT. Encoded protein: CASRKSSTDTQYF.

The chain uses TRBV18 and TRBJ1-1; TRBD1 agrees at 7 bases. The CDR3 covers 16 residues. Germline values: CDR1 KGHSH, CDR2 LQKENI. Trimming removed 1 base from V and 0 bases from J; junction bases left unmatched: 5. CDR3 sequence (DNA): TGTGCCAGCTCACCACTCCCCAGGGGGTTGAACACTGAAGCTTTCTTT. This sequence encodes CASSPLPRGLNTEAFF.

The J gene is TRBJ1-2, the V gene TRBV5-6; D not certain. The CDR3 length is 13 residues. The germline V gene encodes CDR1 SGHDT and CDR2 YYEEEE. The V end lost 2 bases, the J end lost 2 bases, and 7 bases lay between the germline ends. CDR3 in amino acids: CASSFGENYGYTF. The CDR3 DNA is TGTGCCAGCAGCTTCGGGGAGAACTATGGCTACACCTTC.

The gene calls are TRBV7-2 and TRBJ2-5, with D tentatively TRBD1 (5 bases). Trimming took off 2 bases at V and 2 bases at J, with 21 bases between the two ends. Germline-derived CDR1 and CDR2 are SGHTA and FQGNSA. The CDR3 runs 18 residues. The CDR3 DNA sequence: TGTGCCAGCAGCTTAAGGGGTATACGCAGGGCACTACAAGAGACCCAGTACTTC. Its protein is CASSLRGIRRALQETQYF.

J is TRBJ2-5 and V is TRBV27; D is perhaps TRBD1 (7 bases). This CDR3 comprises 14 residues. The V and J ends lost 6 bases and 5 bases respectively, with 16 bases between them. Germline V gene data show CDR1 as MNHEY and CDR2 as SMNVEV (reference sequence). CDR3 sequence (DNA): TGTGCCAGCAGATTGGAGGGGGCGTGGGAGACCCAGTACTTC. It encodes CASRLEGAWETQYF.

The V and J genes are TRBV18 and TRBJ2-7; unclear D gene. CDR3 length equals 13 residues. Looked up from germline, CDR1 is KGHSH and CDR2 is LQKENI. Trimming cost V 4 bases and J 0 bases, with 7 bases left between them. CDR3: CASSQDLSYEQYF. The CDR3 DNA reads as TGTGCCAGCTCACAGGACCTCTCCTACGAGCAGTACTTC.

The chain uses TRBV30 and TRBJ2-1; 10 bases agree with TRBD2. After removal of 4 bases from V and 8 bases from J, the junction contained 11 bases not matched to a gene. Germline V gene data show CDR1 as GTSNPN and CDR2 as SVGIG (reference sequence). The CDR3 contains 15 residues. The CDR3 spells CAWTRNSGGAHEQFF. The DNA of the CDR3 is TGTGCCTGGACCAGAAACAGCGGGGGGGCCCATGAGCAGTTCTTC.

A single count supports this clone. At one end the junction does not follow the germline gene, possibly because of a read error. The V call is TRBV6-1, the J call TRBJ2-5; D is ambiguous. Germline V lookup: CDR1 MNHNS, CDR2 SASEGT. This CDR3 is 10 amino acids long. The DNA for the CDR3 is TGTGCCAGCAGAGAAGAGACCCAGTACTTC. Translating gives CASREETQYF.

In this sample, this clone turned up a few times. Other DNA sequences in the sample encode the same CDR3. The genes are TRBV2 and TRBJ2-7; no clear D gene. The V gene's germline CDR1 is SNHLY and CDR2 FYNNEI. The CDR3 has 11 amino acids. V shed 4 bases and J shed 5 bases, with 6 bases lying between them. In DNA form, the CDR3 reads TGTGCCAGCAGTGTCTTCGACGAGCAGTACTTC. It codes for CASSVFDEQYF.

CDR3 bases: TGCGCCAGCTCATTATCGGGAGGCTATGGCTACACCTTC. Its protein product is CASSLSGGYGYTF. The rearrangement uses TRBV5-1 and TRBJ1-2; D remains ambiguous. V was clipped by 7 bases and J by 4 bases, with 14 bases between them. The CDR3 is 13 amino acids. Germline values: CDR1 SGHRS, CDR2 YFSETQ.

This clone was observed a handful of times. The rearrangement uses TRBV5-1 and TRBJ2-5, with 10 positions matching TRBD2. Germline V lookup: CDR1 SGHRS, CDR2 YFSETQ. This CDR3 contains 15 residues. Trimming cost V 3 bases and J 4 bases; bases outside gene matches: 6. DNA for the CDR3: TGCGCCAGCAGCTACTCAGCGGGAGGGGCAGAGACCCAGTACTTC. Translating gives CASSYSAGGAETQYF.

This chain links TRBV7-9 with TRBJ1-2; 7 bases line up with TRBD1. CDR1 and CDR2 (germline): SEHNR, FQNEAQ (reference sequence). CDR3 length: 15 amino acids. The junction had 9 bases not matched to a gene; V was cut back by 1 base and J by 7 bases. CDR3 region: CASSLGTDRMSGYTF. The CDR3, as DNA: TGTGCCAGCAGCTTAGGGACGGACAGGATGAGTGGCTACACCTTC.

This chain connects TRBV11-3 to TRBJ2-1; D is uncertain. V gave up 2 bases and J gave up 10 bases, with 9 bases separating them. The germline V gene encodes CDR1 SGHNT and CDR2 YENEEA. The CDR3 length is 12 residues. The DNA for the CDR3 is TGTGCCAGCAGCTTACGGCCCGGGGAGCAGTTCTTC. Translation gives CASSLRPGEQFF.

This chain joins TRBV7-2 and TRBJ1-2, with a tentative D call TRBD1 (5 bases). The germline V and J ends were trimmed by 5 bases and 1 base, with 14 bases remaining between them. The CDR3 is made up of 15 amino acids. Germline-derived CDR1 and CDR2 are SGHTA and FQGNSA. CDR3 protein: CASSPRQIFNYGYTF. Written as DNA, the CDR3 is TGTGCCAGCAGCCCAAGACAGATCTTTAACTATGGCTACACCTTC.

V is TRBV5-1 and J is TRBJ1-4; 7 bases align to TRBD1. J lost 0 bases, V lost 7 bases, and 3 bases had no gene match. The germline CDR1 and CDR2 sequences are SGHRS and YFSETQ. This CDR3 region has 14 residues. As DNA, the CDR3 is TGCGCCAGCGCCGGGACAGCAACTAATGAAAAACTGTTTTTT. Translation gives CASAGTATNEKLFF. The whole variable domain, remainder taken from reference TRBV5-1 and TRBJ1-4, is KAGVTQTPRYLIKTRGQQVTLSCSPISGHRSVSWYQQTPGQGLQFLFEYFSETQRNKGNFPGRFSGRQFSNSRSEMNVSTLELGDSALYLCASAGTATNEKLFFGSGTQLSVL.

CDR3 residues: CASSLYFPDTQYF. The DNA of the CDR3 is TGTGCCAGCAGCTTATATTTCCCAGATACGCAGTATTTT. The chain combines TRBV7-2 with TRBJ2-3; no definite D call. The germline CDR1 and CDR2 sequences are SGHTA and FQGNSA. The length of the CDR3 is 13 residues. V was clipped by 2 bases and J by 4 bases, with 7 bases between them.

V and J are TRBV29-1 and TRBJ2-1; TRBD1 matches at 8 bases. The V and J ends lost 3 bases and 5 bases, in that order; junction bases with no gene match: 15. The CDR3 has 17 amino acids. Germline CDR1 is SQVTM and CDR2 is ANQGSEA. The CDR3 DNA reads TGCAGCGTTGACTTTGATCTGGCAGGGGGCCGGGACAATGAGCAGTTCTTC. Amino acid sequence: CSVDFDLAGGRDNEQFF.

The chain employs TRBV5-3 and TRBJ1-1; D might be TRBD1 (5 bases). TRBV5-3 is an ORF, and what it does is uncertain. The CDR3 covers 14 residues. Trimming removed 0 bases from V and 1 base from J, with 7 bases in between. The CDR3 protein is CARSLDQGNTEAFF. The CDR3 DNA follows: TGTGCCAGAAGCTTGGACCAGGGGAACACTGAAGCTTTCTTT.

This chain joins TRBV28 and TRBJ1-3; 9 nucleotides agree with TRBD1. V shed 5 bases and J 3 bases; nucleotides not matched to a gene: 8. Germline V gene sequence: CDR1 MDHEN, CDR2 SYDVKM. This CDR3 is 16 amino acids long. This CDR3 reads CASSPRTGAYGNTIYF. The CDR3 region has the DNA TGTGCCAGCAGTCCACGGACAGGGGCTTATGGAAACACCATATATTTT. Using reference TRBV28 and TRBJ1-3 for the parts outside the CDR3, the full variable domain is DVKVTQSSRYLVKRTGEKVFLECVQDMDHENMFWYRQDPGLGLRLIYFSYDVKMKEKGDIPEGYSVSREKKERFSLILESASTNQTSMYLCASSPRTGAYGNTIYFGEGSWLTVV.

The chain recombines TRBV28 with TRBJ2-1; either TRBD1 or TRBD2 may fit D (6 bases each). V lost 7 bases and J lost 6, with 16 bases in between. Germline V gene data show CDR1 as MDHEN and CDR2 as SYDVKM. CDR3 size: 14 residues. The CDR3 sequence is CASTPGEGGNEQFF. The CDR3 bases are TGTGCCAGCACCCCAGGTGAGGGGGGCAATGAGCAGTTCTTC.

Only a few counts were recorded for this clone. The V gene is TRBV5-4, the J gene TRBJ2-7; TRBD1 aligns across 10 bases. Germline trimming cut 3 bases from V and 4 bases from J; bases unmatched to any gene: 4. The germline V gene encodes CDR1 SGHNT and CDR2 YYREEE (reference sequence). The CDR3 loop spans 14 amino acids. This chain's CDR3 is CASSSPGQGYEQYF. The CDR3 DNA sequence: TGTGCCAGCAGCTCCCCGGGACAGGGGTACGAGCAGTACTTC.